The entry that follows covers one T cell receptor beta chain sequence. The sample belongs to a study of control samples from healthy donors and cancer patients. Germline lookup yields CDR1 MNHEY and CDR2 SVGAGI. The germline V and J ends were trimmed by 2 bases and 0 bases, with 8 bases remaining between them. The CDR3 runs to 15 residues. Assay: immunoSEQ multiplex PCR; the TCRdb copy retains only in-frame clones and omits some. Here the sample spans approximately 170,000 clones, around 95% being singletons. The V call is TRBV6-5, the J call TRBJ1-3, with D perhaps matching TRBD1 (5 bases). The origin of this receptor is a woman aged 55-69 years in good health. Input material: blood. The CDR3 here is CASSYGAASGNTIYF. The CDR3, as DNA: TGTGCCAGCAGTTACGGGGCAGCCTCTGGAAACACCATATATTTT.